This T cell receptor (beta chain) was sequenced for a study of cytomegalovirus exposure and HLA in healthy donors. This clone has a single count. A multiplex PCR was run with 60 Vbeta primers and 13 Jbeta primers. Some clones are missing from TCRdb's copy, which holds only in-frame ones; the method was immunoSEQ multiplex PCR. The data show tens of thousands of clones, 70% to 75% seen once. The source material was PBMCs. The receptor was derived from a woman in her twenties or thirties in good health and CMV-seronegative.

The DNA for the CDR3 is TGTGCCAGCAGTCCGACGGGCGGGGGAAACCAAGAGACCCAGTACTTC. It yields the protein CASSPTGGGNQETQYF. The gene calls are TRBV28 and TRBJ2-5; 7 bases line up with TRBD2. This CDR3 is built from 16 residues. CDR1 and CDR2 from the germline V gene are MDHEN and SYDVKM. Trimming removed 5 bases from V and 0 bases from J; junction bases left unmatched: 9.